The 22 T cell receptor beta chains given below trace back to one sample, sequenced in a study of early T cells in non-severe SARS-CoV-2 infection. Each CDR3 protein is one row after TCRdb ran MiXCR on the 5' RACE reads. The sample includes nearly 55,000 distinct CDR3 sequences, roughly 7.8% of them seen just once. The source material was whole blood, sampled at baseline. These receptors all come from an adult who was a healthcare worker with PCR-confirmed SARS-CoV-2 infection or an uninfected control (not recorded which).

This clonotype has at least ten counts. The gene calls are TRBV6-2 or TRBV6-3 and TRBJ2-6; D is ambiguous. With 4 bases removed from V and 2 bases from J, the gap between germline ends came to 15 bases. This CDR3 has 17 residues. Germline CDR1 MNHEY, CDR2 SVGEGT. CDR3 sequence: CASSFPRTSPGANVLTF. Here the CDR3 DNA reads TGTGCCAGCAGTTTCCCTCGGACGTCGCCTGGGGCCAACGTCCTGACTTTC.

V gene TRBV20-1 combines with J gene TRBJ2-7, with 7 nucleotides matching TRBD1. The CDR3 sequence is 12 residues long. V lost 3 bases, J lost 3 bases, and 2 bases stayed unmatched. The germline V gene encodes CDR1 DFQATT and CDR2 SNEGSKA (reference sequence). CDR3 amino acids: CSASDRDYEQYF. CDR3 coding DNA: TGCAGTGCTAGCGACAGGGACTACGAGCAGTACTTC.

Many counts were recorded for this clonotype. J is TRBJ2-5 and V is TRBV7-3; D gene ambiguous. V was cut by 1 base and J by 1 base, with 10 bases left in between. Per germline, CDR1 SGHTA and CDR2 FQGTGA. The CDR3 covers 15 residues. The CDR3 coding sequence is TGTGCCAGCAGCTTAATCGGTGGCAGCCAAGAGACCCAGTACTTC. This translates into CASSLIGGSQETQYF.

The chain has TRBV20-1 and TRBJ1-1; possible D gene TRBD1, 6 bases. CDR3 length: 14 residues. Trimming left V 2 bases short and J 0 bases short, with 10 bases between. Germline V CDR1 and CDR2: DFQATT, SNEGSKA (reference sequence). The CDR3 DNA reads as TGCAGTGCTAGATTGGGGGGCGTGAACACTGAAGCTTTCTTT. Residues: CSARLGGVNTEAFF.

At least ten counts were recorded for this clonotype. The chain couples TRBV7-8 to TRBJ1-5; D unclear. The CDR3 runs 15 residues. Trimming removed 0 bases from V and 1 base from J, with 7 bases in between. Germline CDR1 and CDR2: SGHVS and FQNEAQ. This CDR3 reads CASSLALGSNQPQHF. The DNA for the CDR3 is TGTGCCAGCAGCTTAGCGTTGGGGAGCAATCAGCCCCAGCATTTT.

The gene calls are TRBV7-9 and TRBJ2-1, with D possibly being TRBD2 (6 bases). Trimming cost V 3 bases and J 5 bases, with 14 bases left between them. The CDR3 consists of 15 residues. Germline CDR1 and CDR2: SEHNR and FQNEAQ (reference sequence). Here the CDR3 reads CASSFGGARDNEQFF. The CDR3 DNA reads TGTGCCAGCAGCTTCGGCGGGGCGAGGGACAATGAGCAGTTCTTC.

This clonotype appeared many times. The chain's CDR3 is CASSPTVSYEQYF. CDR3 DNA: TGTGCCAGCAGCCCGACAGTCTCCTACGAGCAGTACTTC. J is TRBJ2-7 and V is TRBV7-2, with D tentatively TRBD1 (5 bases). Germline V lookup: CDR1 SGHTA, CDR2 FQGNSA. Trimming shortened V by 5 bases and J by 0 bases, and 8 bases separated the two germline ends. The CDR3 is 13 residues long.

The chain carries TRBV19 and TRBJ1-1; the D gene is possibly TRBD1 (5 bases). The germline V gene has CDR1 LNHDA and CDR2 SQIVND (reference sequence). The V gene lost 5 bases and the J gene lost 7 bases, with 14 bases spanning the gap. The CDR3 has 13 amino acids. The CDR3 nucleotides are TGTGCCAGTAGTGGGGGTCGCCTTTTTGAAGCTTTCTTT. Amino acid sequence: CASSGGRLFEAFF.

This clonotype was detected ten times or more. The gene calls are TRBV5-1 and TRBJ2-2; 7 positions match TRBD2. CDR1 and CDR2 (germline): SGHRS, YFSETQ. This CDR3 spans 14 amino acids. Trimming cost V 4 bases and J 6 bases; bases outside gene matches: 6. The CDR3 loop reads CASSRTSVAGELFF. The CDR3 DNA follows: TGCGCCAGCAGCCGAACTAGCGTAGCCGGGGAGCTGTTTTTT.

With respect to this clonotype: A read error may account for a junction end that differs from germline. V gene TRBV5-1 combines with J gene TRBJ2-3; TRBD2 matches 7 bases. Germline V gene lookup returns CDR1 SGHRS and CDR2 YFSETQ. The CDR3 spans 15 residues. CDR3 DNA sequence: TGCGTCAGCAGCCAGATACAGCGGGAAGTAGATACGCAGTATTTT. Translated: CVSSQIQREVDTQYF.

This clonotype was counted at least ten times. The V and J genes are TRBV20-1 and TRBJ1-3, with D perhaps TRBD1 (5 bases). CDR1 is DFQATT and CDR2 is SNEGSKA in the germline V gene (reference sequence). This CDR3 has 15 residues. V was cut by 2 bases and J by 0 bases, with 11 bases left in between. CDR3 DNA: TGCAGTGCTAGATACGACAGAGACTCTGGAAACACCATATATTTT. Translating gives CSARYDRDSGNTIYF.

In this sample, this clonotype turned up a few times. The chain joins TRBV4-3 to TRBJ2-3; TRBD2 aligns across 7 bases. The CDR3 totals 15 residues. The junction had 2 bases not matched to a gene; V was cut back by 0 bases and J by 2 bases. Germline lookup yields CDR1 LGHNA and CDR2 YSLEER. For the CDR3, the DNA is TGCGCCAGCAGCCAAGAACGGGACTACACAGATACGCAGTATTTT. Translated, it gives CASSQERDYTDTQYF.

The CDR3 here is CSARDRAGTYNEQFF. The DNA of the CDR3 is TGCAGTGCTAGAGATCGGGCGGGGACCTACAATGAGCAGTTCTTC. The genes are TRBV20-1 and TRBJ2-1; a possible D gene is TRBD2 (6 bases). The CDR3 runs to 15 residues. Germline CDR1 and CDR2: DFQATT and SNEGSKA (reference sequence). V gave up 0 bases and J gave up 2 bases, with 11 bases separating them.

This clonotype was observed many times. The rearrangement uses TRBV5-1 and TRBJ2-1, with 7 bases matching TRBD2. The V gene's germline CDR1 is SGHRS and CDR2 YFSETQ. V trimming: 4 bases; J trimming: 2 bases; junction bases outside the gene matches: 6. The CDR3 contains 15 residues. CDR3 amino acids: CASSIKRGTYNEQFF. The CDR3 DNA follows: TGCGCCAGCAGCATCAAGCGGGGTACCTACAATGAGCAGTTCTTC.

This clonotype was counted ten times or more. The genes are TRBV4-1 and TRBJ2-1; D ambiguous. CDR1 MGHRA and CDR2 YSYEKL come from the germline V gene. The CDR3 length is 17 residues. The ends were cut back, 0 bases at V and 0 bases at J, with 12 bases in the middle. CDR3 in DNA: TGCGCCAGCAGCCAAGAAAGTGCGGAAAACTCCTACAATGAGCAGTTCTTC. Its translation is CASSQESAENSYNEQFF.

Ten or more counts support this clonotype. The genes are TRBV7-8 and TRBJ1-2; D not resolved. The V and J ends lost 5 bases and 6 bases respectively, with 13 bases between them. The CDR3 spans 13 residues. Germline V CDR1 and CDR2: SGHVS, FQNEAQ. The CDR3 nucleotides read TGTGCCAGCAGCCCCCGAGGTGGGGATGGCTACACCTTC. Translated: CASSPRGGDGYTF.

In this sample, this clonotype turned up a few times. The chain employs TRBV3-1 and TRBJ2-7, with D perhaps TRBD1 (5 bases). Trimming shortened V by 5 bases and J by 0 bases, and 8 bases separated the two germline ends. The CDR3 covers 13 residues. The germline CDR1 and CDR2 sequences are LGHDT and YNNKEL (reference sequence). The CDR3 is CASSLQASYEQYF. The CDR3 bases are TGTGCCAGCAGCTTACAGGCCTCCTACGAGCAGTACTTC.

This clonotype was picked up many times. V is TRBV19 and J is TRBJ2-5; tentatively, D is TRBD1 or TRBD2 (5 bases each). Looked up from germline, CDR1 is LNHDA and CDR2 is SQIVND (reference sequence). Between the trimmed V and J ends, which lost 8 bases and 4 bases, there was a span of 14 bases. There are 13 residues in the CDR3. The CDR3 region has the DNA TGTGCCAGTGGCATGGGGGACCGAGAGACCCAGTACTTC. It yields the protein CASGMGDRETQYF.

This clonotype was observed a few times. The chain is built from TRBV29-1 and TRBJ1-3; 8 bases fit TRBD1. Germline CDR1 SQVTM, CDR2 ANQGSEA. CDR3 length: 14 amino acids. With 6 bases clipped from V and 4 bases from J, the junction kept 8 bases outside the gene matches. CDR3 sequence reads: CSVQGGNSGNTIYF. The CDR3 bases are TGCAGCGTACAGGGGGGGAATTCCGGAAACACCATATATTTT.

There are a few counts of this clonotype. CDR3 DNA sequence: TGTGCCAGCAGCCAGCAGACAGGGGAAGAGACCCAGTACTTC. As protein: CASSQQTGEETQYF. The chain carries TRBV7-6 and TRBJ2-5; 8 bases align to TRBD1. CDR1 SGHVS and CDR2 FNYEAQ come from the germline V gene. V lost 5 bases and J lost 3; bases outside the gene matches: 5. The CDR3 length is 14 residues.

In DNA, the CDR3 is TGCAGTGCTAGAGACAGGGGCGACCCGAACACTGAAGCTTTCTTT. This codes for CSARDRGDPNTEAFF. This chain uses TRBV20-1 with TRBJ1-1; possibly TRBD1 for D (6 bases). With 0 bases removed from V and 1 base from J, the gap between germline ends came to 12 bases. The CDR3 has 15 residues. The germline V gene has CDR1 DFQATT and CDR2 SNEGSKA (reference sequence).

This clonotype was counted between two and nine times. The genes are TRBV20-1 and TRBJ2-7; D ambiguous. Germline-derived CDR1 and CDR2 are DFQATT and SNEGSKA (reference sequence). V was clipped by 3 bases and J by 0 bases, with 6 bases between them. The CDR3 has 12 amino acids. CDR3 sequence (DNA): TGCAGTGCTAGGGGGAACTCCTACGAGCAGTACTTC. Encoded protein: CSARGNSYEQYF.